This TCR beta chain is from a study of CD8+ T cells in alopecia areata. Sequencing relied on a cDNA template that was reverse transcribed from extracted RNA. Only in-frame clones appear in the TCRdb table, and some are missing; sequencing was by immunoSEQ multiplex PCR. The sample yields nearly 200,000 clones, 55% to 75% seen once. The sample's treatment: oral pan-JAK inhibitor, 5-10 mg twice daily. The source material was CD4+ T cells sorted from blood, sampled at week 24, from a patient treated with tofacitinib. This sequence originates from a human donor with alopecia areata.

The CDR3 loop reads CASSLVDLNTEAFF. The CDR3, as DNA: TGCGCCAGCAGCTTGGTCGATTTGAACACTGAAGCTTTCTTT. The V call is TRBV5-1, the J call TRBJ1-1; D unclear. The CDR3 contains 14 residues. Between the trimmed V and J ends, which lost 0 bases and 0 bases, there was a span of 6 bases. CDR1 is SGHRS, CDR2 YFSETQ, per germline.